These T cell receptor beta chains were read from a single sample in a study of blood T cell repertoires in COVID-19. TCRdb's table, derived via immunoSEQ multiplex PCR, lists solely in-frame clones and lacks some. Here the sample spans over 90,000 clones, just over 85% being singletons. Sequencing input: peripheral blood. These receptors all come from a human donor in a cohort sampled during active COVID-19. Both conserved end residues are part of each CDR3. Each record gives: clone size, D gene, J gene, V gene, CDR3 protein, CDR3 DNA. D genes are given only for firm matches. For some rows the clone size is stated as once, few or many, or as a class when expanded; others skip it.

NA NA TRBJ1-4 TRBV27 CASRSPGGYEKLFF TGTGCCAGCAGATCACCCGGGGGATATGAAAAACTGTTTTTT
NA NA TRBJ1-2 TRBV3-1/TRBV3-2 CASSQQYYGYTF TGTGCCAGCAGCCAACAGTACTATGGCTACACCTTC
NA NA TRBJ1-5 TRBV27 CASSLGQGRIGNQPQHF TGTGCCAGCAGTTTAGGGCAGGGTAGGATAGGCAATCAGCCCCAGCATTTT
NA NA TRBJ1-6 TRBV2 CASSQQGPVGNSPLHF TGTGCCAGCAGTCAACAGGGCCCAGTGGGGAATTCACCCCTCCACTTT
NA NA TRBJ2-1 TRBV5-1 CASSSDGSSYNEQFF TGCGCCAGCAGCTCGGACGGGAGCTCCTACAATGAGCAGTTCTTC
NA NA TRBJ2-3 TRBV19 CASSIRGGGASTDTQYF TGTGCCAGTAGTATCCGGGGCGGGGGCGCTAGCACAGATACGCAGTATTTT
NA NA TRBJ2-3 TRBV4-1 CASSQDWVGGYTQYF TGCGCCAGCAGCCAAGATTGGGTAGGCGGCTATACGCAGTATTTT
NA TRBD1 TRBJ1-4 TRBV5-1 CASSSGQGGEKLFF TGCGCCAGCAGCTCGGGACAGGGAGGTGAAAAACTGTTTTTT
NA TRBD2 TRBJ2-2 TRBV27 CASSGGGYTGELFF TGTGCCAGCAGTGGCGGGGGTTACACCGGGGAGCTGTTTTTT
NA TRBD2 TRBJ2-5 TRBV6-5 CASSTGLAGEETQYF TGTGCCAGCAGTACCGGACTAGCGGGAGAAGAGACCCAGTACTTC
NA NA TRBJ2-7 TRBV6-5 CASSSVQGYEQYF TGTGCCAGCAGTTCCGTCCAGGGTTACGAGCAGTACTTC
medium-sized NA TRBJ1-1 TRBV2 CASSEASQGRNTEAFF TGTGCCAGCAGTGAAGCCTCACAGGGCCGGAACACTGAAGCTTTCTTT
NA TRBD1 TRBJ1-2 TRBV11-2 CASSFGTGDGSIYGYTF TGTGCCAGCAGCTTCGGGACAGGGGACGGGTCCATATATGGCTACACCTTC
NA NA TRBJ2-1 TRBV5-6 CASSLAPGLGYNEQFF TGTGCCAGCAGCTTGGCCCCGGGTTTGGGCTACAATGAGCAGTTCTTC
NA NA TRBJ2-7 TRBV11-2 CASSLNPGMHEQYF TGTGCCAGCAGCTTAAATCCAGGGATGCACGAGCAGTACTTC
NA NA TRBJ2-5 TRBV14 CASRSGGGGSGETQYF TGTGCCAGCAGATCTGGGGGCGGCGGGAGTGGAGAGACCCAGTACTTC
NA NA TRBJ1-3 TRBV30 CAWRRDRSGNTIYF TGTGCCTGGAGGCGGGACCGCTCTGGAAACACCATATATTTT
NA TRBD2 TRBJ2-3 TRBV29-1 CSVVSLAGVGTDTQYF TGCAGCGTTGTTTCCCTAGCGGGGGTAGGCACAGATACGCAGTATTTT
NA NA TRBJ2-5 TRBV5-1 CASSPNGSGRETQYF TGCGCCAGCAGCCCTAATGGGTCGGGGAGGGAGACCCAGTACTTC
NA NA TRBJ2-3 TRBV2 CASRAQGSSTDTQYF TGTGCCAGCAGGGCTCAGGGGAGTAGCACAGATACGCAGTATTTT
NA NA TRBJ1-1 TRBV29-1 CSVEDPERRTEAFF TGCAGCGTTGAAGACCCCGAAAGGAGGACTGAAGCTTTCTTT
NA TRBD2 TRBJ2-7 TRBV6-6 CASSGLAVYEQYF TGTGCCAGCAGTGGGCTAGCGGTCTACGAGCAGTACTTC
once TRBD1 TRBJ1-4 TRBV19 CASSMGQRNEKLFF TGTGCCAGTAGTATGGGACAGAGAAATGAAAAACTGTTTTTT
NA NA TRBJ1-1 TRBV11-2 CASIPSGYTEAFF TGTGCCAGCATCCCCAGCGGCTATACTGAAGCTTTCTTT
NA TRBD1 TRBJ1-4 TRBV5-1 CASSPTGPGGGEKLFF TGCGCCAGCAGCCCAACGGGACCAGGGGGAGGCGAAAAACTGTTTTTT
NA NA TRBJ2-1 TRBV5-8 CASSATVGQATGPPGKRQFF TGTGCCAGCAGCGCCACCGTCGGGCAGGCGACAGGTCCCCCCGGTAAGAGGCAGTTCTTC
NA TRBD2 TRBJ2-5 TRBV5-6 CASRRFSGIQETQYF TGTGCCAGCAGAAGGTTTAGCGGGATCCAAGAGACCCAGTACTTC